This T cell receptor (beta chain) was sequenced for a study of OX40 agonist ivuxolimab in advanced cancers. About the study: Prior checkpoint blockade (anti-PD-1, anti-PD-L1 or anti-CTLA-4) was permitted; under 50% had it. Three patients responded partially, comprising one with hepatocellular carcinoma and two with cutaneous melanoma.

With 5 bases removed from V and 0 bases from J, the gap between germline ends came to 14 bases. CDR3 length equals 16 residues. Germline values: CDR1 MDHEN, CDR2 SYDVKM. Findings of the study overall: Expanded clones were, on average, more numerous in CD8+ T cells than in CD4+.

Sequencing used immunoSEQ multiplex PCR; TCRdb keeps in-frame clones, though not all of them. The data show 73,000 or so clones, with 70% to 90% seen just once and around 0.75% held by the top ten. A remark on this clone: As yet, its antigen is unknown.

The rearrangement uses TRBV28 and TRBJ1-3; D not certain. Material: CD4+ or CD8+ T cells sorted from blood, obtained in a trial of the OX40 agonist ivuxolimab. This sequence was found in an adult with an advanced solid tumor such as melanoma, head and neck, liver or kidney cancer. DNA of the CDR3: TGTGCCAGCAGTCGCGGGCGACGGAACTCTGGAAACACCATATATTTT. Protein sequence: CASSRGRRNSGNTIYF.